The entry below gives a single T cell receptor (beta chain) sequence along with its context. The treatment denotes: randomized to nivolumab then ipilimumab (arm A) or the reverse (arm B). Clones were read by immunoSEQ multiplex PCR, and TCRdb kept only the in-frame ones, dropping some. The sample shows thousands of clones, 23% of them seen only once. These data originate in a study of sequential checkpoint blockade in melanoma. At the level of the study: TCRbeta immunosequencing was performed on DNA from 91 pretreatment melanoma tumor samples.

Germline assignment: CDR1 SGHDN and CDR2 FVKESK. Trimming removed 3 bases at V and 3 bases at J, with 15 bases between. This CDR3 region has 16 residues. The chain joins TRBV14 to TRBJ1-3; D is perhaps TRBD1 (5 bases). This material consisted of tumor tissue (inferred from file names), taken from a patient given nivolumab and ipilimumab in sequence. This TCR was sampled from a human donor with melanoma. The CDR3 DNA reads TGTGCCAGCAGCCAGTATCAGGGTCGAGGTGGAAACACCATATATTTT. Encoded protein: CASSQYQGRGGNTIYF.